This T cell receptor beta chain was obtained from a study of tumor-infiltrating lymphocytes in primary liver carcinoma. Overall study context: Tissue type made little difference to sample yields of roughly 3.65 to 8 million productive TCRbeta reads.

It was unsorted whole blood that yielded blood RNA, and germline DNA was also extracted. Chronic HBV infection, untreated so far, was present in the patients. This clonotype has only a few counts. The antigen is unknown. Points from the study as a whole: Less overlap was seen in tumor-adjacent and tumor-blood pairs than in tumor region pairs. Researchers did not compare CD4+ and CD8+ repertoires, as samples were bulk unsorted.

With roughly 500 ng total RNA as template and a constant-region primer, TCR beta cDNA was made. Each TCR beta library was derived from three nested multiplex PCR rounds that employed slightly modified ARM-PCR. TCRdb itself ran the multiplex PCR reads through MiXCR, one entry per CDR3 protein. Seen here are 190,000 or so distinct CDR3 sequences, 65% observed once, and the top ten hold 5.5% to 9%. This TCR came from a woman between 55 and 75 years old with primary liver carcinoma and hepatitis B virus infection. Sequencing was performed on peripheral blood.

The CDR3 reads CASSSRTGGPQETQYF. The CDR3 region has the DNA TGTGCCAGCAGTTCGCGGACAGGGGGACCACAAGAGACCCAGTACTTC. The chain links TRBV28 to TRBJ2-5, with 10 bases identical to TRBD1. CDR3 length equals 16 residues. With V trimmed by 4 bases and J by 2 bases, 7 bases remained unmatched. The germline V gene has CDR1 MDHEN and CDR2 SYDVKM.